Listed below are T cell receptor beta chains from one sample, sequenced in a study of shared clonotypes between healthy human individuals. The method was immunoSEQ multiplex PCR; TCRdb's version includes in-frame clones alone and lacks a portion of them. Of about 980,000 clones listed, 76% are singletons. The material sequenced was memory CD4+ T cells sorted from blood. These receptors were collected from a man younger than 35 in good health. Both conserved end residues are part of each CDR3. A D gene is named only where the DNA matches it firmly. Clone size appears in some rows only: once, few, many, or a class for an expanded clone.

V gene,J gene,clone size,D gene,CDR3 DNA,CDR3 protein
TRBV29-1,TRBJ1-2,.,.,TGCAGCGTGGGTCATATGGGTGGCTACACCTTC,CSVGHMGGYTF
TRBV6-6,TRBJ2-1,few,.,TGTGCCAGCAGCCGGGGAGCGGCTACCTACAATGAGCAGTTCTTC,CASSRGAATYNEQFF
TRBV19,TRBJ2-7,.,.,TGTGCCAGTAGTACTATCCTTACCTACGAGCAGTACTTC,CASSTILTYEQYF
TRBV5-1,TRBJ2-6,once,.,TGCGCCAGCGCTCCTACCTCTGGGGCCAACGTCCTGACTTTC,CASAPTSGANVLTF
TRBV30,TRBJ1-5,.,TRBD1,TGTGCCTGGGCCCCACGGGACAGGCGCAATCAGCCCCAGCATTTT,CAWAPRDRRNQPQHF
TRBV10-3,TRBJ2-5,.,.,TGTGCCATCAGTGAGTCGACTCGGGGAGAGACCCAGTACTTC,CAISESTRGETQYF
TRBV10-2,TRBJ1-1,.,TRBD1,TGCGCCAGCACAAAACAGGGGCAGGGCACTGAAGCTTTCTTT,CASTKQGQGTEAFF
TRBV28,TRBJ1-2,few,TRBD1,TGTGCCAGCAGTTTACAGGGGGATGGCTACACCTTC,CASSLQGDGYTF
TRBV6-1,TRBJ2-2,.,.,TGTGCCAGCAGTGAAGTTGGGACCGGGGAGCTGTTTTTT,CASSEVGTGELFF
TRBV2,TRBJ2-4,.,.,TGTGCCAGCAGCGAGCCGAACGGAAACATTCAGTACTTC,CASSEPNGNIQYF
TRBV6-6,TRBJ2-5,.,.,TGTGCCAGCTCTAGAGGGGAGACCCAGTACTTC,CASSRGETQYF
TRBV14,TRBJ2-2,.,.,TGTGCCAGCAGCGAAGGACGCACCGGGGAGCTGTTTTTT,CASSEGRTGELFF
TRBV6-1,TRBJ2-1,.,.,TGTGCCAGCAGTGAAGCCCTAGGCTGGGATGAGCAGTTCTTC,CASSEALGWDEQFF
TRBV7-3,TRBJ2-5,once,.,TGTGCCAGCAGCCCGGCCGGAGGGGGAGAGACCCAGTACTTC,CASSPAGGGETQYF
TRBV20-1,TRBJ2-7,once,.,TGCAGTGCTAGGGTAGGGGAGCAGTACTTC,CSARVGEQYF
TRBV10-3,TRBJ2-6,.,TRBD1,TGTGCCATCAGTGAGTTAAAGGGGACAGGGGTTTACGTCCTGACTTTC,CAISELKGTGVYVLTF
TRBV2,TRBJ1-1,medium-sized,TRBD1,TGTGCCAGCAGTGATTGGCAGGGGGCAATGAACACTGAAGCTTTCTTT,CASSDWQGAMNTEAFF
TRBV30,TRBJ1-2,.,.,TGTGCCTGGACTGCCCTTATCTATGGCTACACCTTC,CAWTALIYGYTF
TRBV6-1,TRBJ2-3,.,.,TGTGCCAGCAGAGACCGTACCACTAGCACAGATACGCAGTATTTT,CASRDRTTSTDTQYF
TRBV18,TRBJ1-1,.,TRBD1,TGTGCCAGCTCACCACCAAGGGGGCGAGAGTATAACACTGAAGCTTTCTTT,CASSPPRGREYNTEAFF
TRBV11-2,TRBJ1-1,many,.,TGTGCCAGCAGCTTAGGGGGGAGCTCCGAAGCTTTCTTT,CASSLGGSSEAFF
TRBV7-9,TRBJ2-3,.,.,TGTGCCAGCAGCCCGAGGGGGGCCTCTAGCACAGATACGCAGTATTTT,CASSPRGASSTDTQYF
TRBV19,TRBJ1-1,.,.,TGTGCCAGTACCCCTCCCGGACAACTGAACACTGAAGCTTTCTTT,CASTPPGQLNTEAFF